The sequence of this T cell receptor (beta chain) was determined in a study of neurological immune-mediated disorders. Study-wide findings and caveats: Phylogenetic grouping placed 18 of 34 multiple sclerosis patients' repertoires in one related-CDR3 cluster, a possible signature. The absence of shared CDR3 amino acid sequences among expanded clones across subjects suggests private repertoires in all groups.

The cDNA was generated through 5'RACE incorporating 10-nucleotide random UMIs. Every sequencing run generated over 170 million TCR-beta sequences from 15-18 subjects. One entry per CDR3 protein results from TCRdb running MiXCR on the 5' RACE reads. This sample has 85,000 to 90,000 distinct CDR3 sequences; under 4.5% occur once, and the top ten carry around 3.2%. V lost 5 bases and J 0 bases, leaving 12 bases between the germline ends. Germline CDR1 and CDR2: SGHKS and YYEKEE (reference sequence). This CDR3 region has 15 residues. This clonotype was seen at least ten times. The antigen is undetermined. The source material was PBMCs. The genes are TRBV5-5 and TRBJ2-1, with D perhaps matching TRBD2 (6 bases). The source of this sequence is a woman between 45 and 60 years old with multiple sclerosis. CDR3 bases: TGTGCCAGCAGTAGAGGGGACTCCTCCTACAATGAGCAGTTCTTC. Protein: CASSRGDSSYNEQFF.